This T cell receptor (beta chain) was sequenced in a study of CD8 T cells in ankylosing spondylitis. Findings of the study overall: Clones linked to disease were reported to show significant enrichment in matched ankylosing spondylitis synovial fluid.

This clonotype was detected ten times or more. Its target is unknown. An end of the junction differs from the germline gene, which may be a read error. CDR1 is SGHTA and CDR2 is FQGNSA in the germline V gene. CDR3 length equals 14 residues. One entry per CDR3 protein, called by TCRdb with MiXCR from the 5' RACE reads. The table includes approximately 240,000 distinct CDR3 sequences, about 10% detected once. This clonotype originated in a male donor with ankylosing spondylitis or in good health (not recorded which). The J gene is TRBJ2-7, the V gene TRBV7-2, with D possibly being TRBD1 or TRBD2 (7 bases each). The sample consisted of blood, either unsorted or a sorted T cell fraction (not recorded which). This CDR3 reads CASSLAGGVDEQYF. CDR3 DNA sequence: TGTGCCAGCAGTTTAGCAGGGGGGGTGGACGAGCAGTACTTC.